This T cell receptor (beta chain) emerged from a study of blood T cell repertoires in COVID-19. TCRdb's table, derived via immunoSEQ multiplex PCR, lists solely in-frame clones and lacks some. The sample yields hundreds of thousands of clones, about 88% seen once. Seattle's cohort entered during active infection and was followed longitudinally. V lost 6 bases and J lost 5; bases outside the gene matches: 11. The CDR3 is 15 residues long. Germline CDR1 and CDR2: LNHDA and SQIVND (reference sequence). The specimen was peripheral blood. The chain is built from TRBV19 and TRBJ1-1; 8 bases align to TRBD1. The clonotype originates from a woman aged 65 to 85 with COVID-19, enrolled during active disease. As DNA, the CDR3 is TGTGCCAGTAGCTACCTCAGGGGGCGTGGGACTGAAGCTTTCTTT. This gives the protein CASSYLRGRGTEAFF.